The 27 T cell receptor beta chains in this list originate from one sample, sequenced in a study of shared clonotypes between healthy human individuals. The method was immunoSEQ multiplex PCR; TCRdb's version includes in-frame clones alone and lacks a portion of them. The sample lists millions of clones; around 94% were seen once. The sample consisted of naive CD4+ T cells sorted from blood. Noted subset: CD45RA+ positively selected. The receptors originated from a man between 18 and 35 years old in good health.

This chain uses TRBV19 with TRBJ1-2; 7 nucleotides match TRBD1. CDR3 length: 15 residues. Per the germline V gene, CDR1 is LNHDA and CDR2 is SQIVND (reference sequence). After removal of 3 bases from V and 5 bases from J, the junction contained 9 bases not matched to a gene. CDR3 coding DNA: TGTGCCAGTAGTATCCAGGGGGAGAATTTGTATGGCTACACCTTC. Translating it yields CASSIQGENLYGYTF.

The genes are TRBV5-5 and TRBJ1-5; no clear D gene. Germline CDR1 and CDR2: SGHKS and YYEKEE (reference sequence). The CDR3 is made up of 14 amino acids. The V end was cut by 4 bases, the J end by 4 bases, with 12 bases between. The CDR3 coding sequence is TGTGCCAGCAGCCCACCCTCAGCGAATCAGCCCCAGCATTTT. Amino acids: CASSPPSANQPQHF.

This chain connects TRBV30 to TRBJ2-1; D is perhaps TRBD2 (6 bases). The germline V and J ends were trimmed by 0 bases and 7 bases, with 13 bases remaining between them. In germline, CDR1 is GTSNPN, CDR2 SVGIG (reference sequence). The CDR3 has 14 residues. CDR3 sequence: CAWSVAGIWNEQFF. The CDR3 region has the DNA TGTGCCTGGAGTGTCGCGGGAATCTGGAATGAGCAGTTCTTC.

V and J are TRBV10-2 and TRBJ1-2, with TRBD1 matching over 8 bases. Germline trimming cut 0 bases from V and 13 bases from J; bases unmatched to any gene: 10. CDR3 length: 14 residues. Germline CDR1 WSHSY, CDR2 SAAADI. Here the CDR3 reads CASSESAGGARCTF. CDR3 nucleotide sequence: TGCGCCAGCAGTGAGTCGGCAGGGGGCGCGAGGTGCACCTTC.

The V gene is TRBV28, the J gene TRBJ2-1; 8 positions agree with TRBD1. This CDR3 is 14 amino acids long. CDR1 is MDHEN, CDR2 SYDVKM, per germline. Germline trimming cut 6 bases from V and 15 bases from J; bases unmatched to any gene: 16. The CDR3: CASSPQTPRDRRFF. Written as DNA, the CDR3 is TGTGCCAGCAGCCCCCAAACCCCCCGGGACAGGCGGTTCTTC.

The chain couples TRBV19 to TRBJ2-1, with D uncertain. Trimming cost V 3 bases and J 9 bases, with 6 bases left between them. CDR1 LNHDA and CDR2 SQIVND come from the germline V gene (reference sequence). This CDR3 comprises 11 residues. The CDR3 loop reads CASSITGEQFF. CDR3 sequence (DNA): TGTGCCAGTAGTATTACGGGTGAGCAGTTCTTC.

The V call is TRBV11-2, the J call TRBJ2-1; 7 nucleotides match TRBD2. V dropped 0 bases and J dropped 3; count of bases not matched to a gene: 14. The CDR3 loop spans 19 amino acids. Germline V gene lookup returns CDR1 SGHAT and CDR2 FQNNGV. Here the CDR3 reads CASSLDRFIVERGYNEQFF. CDR3 sequence (DNA): TGTGCCAGCAGCTTAGATCGATTTATAGTGGAGCGGGGCTACAATGAGCAGTTCTTC.

The chain couples TRBV6-5 to TRBJ1-1; no clear D gene. Germline values: CDR1 MNHEY, CDR2 SVGAGI. V dropped 3 bases and J dropped 1 base, with 12 bases sitting between them. This CDR3 comprises 15 residues. This CDR3 is CASSYSMGANTEAFF. The CDR3 coding sequence is TGTGCCAGCAGTTATTCGATGGGTGCGAACACTGAAGCTTTCTTT.

The CDR3 DNA is TGTGCCAGCAGCTCACAGGGGGCGGGCACCGGGGAGCTGTTTTTT. Translation: CASSSQGAGTGELFF. This chain connects TRBV7-2 to TRBJ2-2, with 9 bases identical to TRBD1. V lost 4 bases and J lost 4; bases outside the gene matches: 4. Germline-derived CDR1 and CDR2 are SGHTA and FQGNSA. The CDR3 consists of 15 residues.

The V gene is TRBV6-5, the J gene TRBJ1-1, with D hard to call. The germline V gene has CDR1 MNHEY and CDR2 SVGAGI. CDR3 length: 14 amino acids. Trimming left V 6 bases short and J 2 bases short, with 13 bases between. The CDR3, as DNA: TGTGCCAGCAGGTCAGAGGAAAGAAACACTGAAGCTTTCTTT. Translation gives CASRSEERNTEAFF.

Worth noting for this clone: Other DNA variants within this sample encode the same CDR3. The chain employs TRBV27 and TRBJ1-4; D ambiguous. Germline CDR1 reads MNHEY; CDR2 reads SMNVEV (reference sequence). V shed 4 bases and J shed 8 bases, with 8 bases lying between them. The CDR3 is 12 amino acids. The DNA of the CDR3 is TGTGCCAGCAGTTCCCTCGGGGAAAAACTGTTTTTT. Protein: CASSSLGEKLFF.

The rearrangement links TRBV5-6 to TRBJ1-2; D is possibly TRBD1 (6 bases). V lost 4 bases to trimming and J lost 4 bases, with 17 bases between them. CDR3 length: 15 amino acids. Germline V CDR1 and CDR2: SGHDT, YYEEEE. This CDR3 is CASSRWGGALYGYTF. Here the CDR3 DNA reads TGTGCCAGCAGCCGCTGGGGGGGCGCTCTCTATGGCTACACCTTC.

The gene calls are TRBV5-4 and TRBJ2-1; perhaps TRBD1 as D (6 bases). Germline CDR1 reads SGHNT; CDR2 reads YYREEE (reference sequence). The CDR3 is 14 residues long. V lost 4 bases to trimming and J lost 6 bases, with 14 bases between them. In DNA, the CDR3 is TGTGCCAGCAGCCCCTTGGACAGCCTCAATGAGCAGTTCTTC. Encoded protein: CASSPLDSLNEQFF.

The chain links TRBV11-2 to TRBJ2-2, with D unclear. The CDR3 has 16 residues. With 5 bases removed from V and 3 bases from J, the gap between germline ends came to 16 bases. CDR1 is SGHAT, CDR2 FQNNGV, per germline. Written as DNA, the CDR3 is TGTGCCAGCAGCCCAATCCTCCAGGTACACACCGGGGAGCTGTTTTTT. Amino acid sequence: CASSPILQVHTGELFF.

The chain carries TRBV7-9 and TRBJ2-7; TRBD2 matches at 9 bases. CDR1 and CDR2 from the germline V gene are SEHNR and FQNEAQ (reference sequence). The CDR3 is 16 amino acids. V shed 4 bases, J shed 0 bases, and the junction held 7 bases outside the gene matches. CDR3 sequence: CASSSPGLATSYEQYF. The CDR3 coding sequence is TGTGCCAGCAGCTCCCCGGGACTAGCAACCTCCTACGAGCAGTACTTC. Filled out from reference TRBV7-9 and TRBJ2-7, the complete variable domain reads DTGVSQNPRHKITKRGQNVTFRCDPISEHNRLYWYRQTLGQGPEFLTYFQNEAQLEKSRLLSDRFSAERPKGSFSTLEIQRTEQGDSAMYLCASSSPGLATSYEQYFGPGTRLTVT.

The V call is TRBV30, the J call TRBJ2-7; D not resolved. The length of the CDR3 is 13 residues. Germline assignment: CDR1 GTSNPN and CDR2 SVGIG (reference sequence). V was shortened by 3 bases and J by 2 bases, with 11 bases between the two germline ends. CDR3 DNA sequence: TGTGCCTGGAGCACCGGGCTTCCCTACGAGCAGTACTTC. Translation gives CAWSTGLPYEQYF.

The V call is TRBV11-2, the J call TRBJ2-2; TRBD2 agrees at 8 bases. CDR1 is SGHAT and CDR2 is FQNNGV in the germline V gene. The CDR3 loop spans 14 amino acids. J was trimmed by 8 bases and V by 5 bases; bases with no gene match: 7. CDR3 sequence reads: CASSHGEREGELFF. The CDR3 bases are TGTGCCAGCAGCCACGGGGAGCGGGAGGGGGAGCTGTTTTTT.

This clone has more than one count but fewer than ten. The CDR3 region has the DNA TGTGCCAGCAGCAAATGGACGGAGCATGAAAAACTGTTTTTT. It translates to CASSKWTEHEKLFF. The chain recombines TRBV11-2 with TRBJ1-4; D not certain. The CDR3 sequence is 14 residues long. Trimming shortened V by 5 bases and J by 6 bases, and 13 bases separated the two germline ends. Per germline, CDR1 SGHAT and CDR2 FQNNGV.

The chain joins TRBV7-6 to TRBJ2-7; 7 bases align to TRBD2. V was clipped by 2 bases and J by 2 bases; unmatched bases: 6. The CDR3 totals 15 residues. Germline V CDR1 and CDR2: SGHVS, FNYEAQ. CDR3 in DNA: TGTGCCAGCAGCTTAATCCGGACTAGTCCCTACGAGCAGTACTTC. Translating gives CASSLIRTSPYEQYF.

This sequence joins TRBV9 and TRBJ2-7, with TRBD1 identical over 7 bases. The CDR3 consists of 15 residues. The trim removed 0 bases at V and 3 bases at J, leaving 6 bases unmatched. CDR1 SGDLS and CDR2 YYNGEE come from the germline V gene. CDR3 sequence: CASSVAEGAFYEQYF. CDR3 nucleotide sequence: TGTGCCAGCAGCGTAGCTGAGGGGGCGTTCTACGAGCAGTACTTC. The entire variable domain, with the rest obtained from reference TRBV9 and TRBJ2-7, is as follows: DSGVTQTPKHLITATGQRVTLRCSPRSGDLSVYWYQQSLDQGLQFLIQYYNGEERAKGNILERFSAQQFPDLHSELNLSSLELGDSALYFCASSVAEGAFYEQYFGPGTRLTVT.

The rearrangement joins TRBV6-1 to TRBJ1-2; possible D gene TRBD1, 6 bases. CDR3 length equals 13 residues. Trimming took 6 bases from V and 4 from J, leaving 12 bases between them. The germline V gene has CDR1 MNHNS and CDR2 SASEGT. The CDR3 bases are TGTGCCAGCAGGATACAGGGTCCCTATGGCTACACCTTC. It yields the protein CASRIQGPYGYTF.

The chain links TRBV19 to TRBJ2-1; 11 positions match TRBD2. J gave up 0 bases and V 4 bases, and 2 bases lay outside the gene matches. CDR1 LNHDA and CDR2 SQIVND come from the germline V gene (reference sequence). The CDR3 consists of 16 residues. The CDR3 DNA is TGTGCCAGTAGTAAACTAGCGGGAGACTCCTACAATGAGCAGTTCTTC. This sequence encodes CASSKLAGDSYNEQFF.

The rearrangement joins TRBV28 to TRBJ1-2, with 8 bases identical to TRBD1. V shed 5 bases, J shed 1 base, and the junction held 6 bases outside the gene matches. CDR1 is MDHEN, CDR2 SYDVKM, per germline. The CDR3 runs to 15 residues. The CDR3 region has the DNA TGTGCCAGCAGTCCCCTGACAGGGGTTAACTATGGCTACACCTTC. It is translated as CASSPLTGVNYGYTF.

This clone was found a few times. The chain employs TRBV7-9 and TRBJ2-7; possibly TRBD2 for D (5 bases). The CDR3 is made up of 16 amino acids. Germline loops: CDR1 SEHNR, CDR2 FQNEAQ (reference sequence). Trimming took 5 bases from V and 5 from J, leaving 22 bases between them. CDR3 residues: CASSLTGIGLDNEQYF. CDR3 bases: TGTGCCAGCAGCCTAACCGGGATAGGGTTAGATAACGAGCAGTACTTC.

The chain employs TRBV2 and TRBJ2-1, with 15 bases that match TRBD2. CDR3 length: 14 amino acids. Trimming at V came to 7 bases and at J to 9 bases, leaving 4 bases not matched to a gene. Germline CDR1 reads SNHLY; CDR2 reads FYNNEI. The CDR3 DNA reads as TGTGCCAGCAAGGGACTAGCGGGAGGTAGTGAGCAGTTCTTC. It encodes CASKGLAGGSEQFF.

This clone appeared a single time. Here the CDR3 DNA reads TGTGCCAGCAGTTTCTGGACAGGGCTCGCCTACGAGCAGTACTTC. It translates to CASSFWTGLAYEQYF. The rearrangement uses TRBV28 and TRBJ2-7; 8 bases line up with TRBD1. Germline V gene sequence: CDR1 MDHEN, CDR2 SYDVKM. Losses at the gene ends were 3 bases for V and 2 bases for J; bases not matched to a gene: 6. The CDR3 spans 15 residues.

In its sample, this clone was seen once. V and J are TRBV10-3 and TRBJ2-2; TRBD2 matches 9 bases. V dropped 6 bases and J dropped 0; count of bases not matched to a gene: 5. Germline V lookup: CDR1 ENHRY, CDR2 SYGVKD. The CDR3 has 16 amino acids. CDR3 DNA sequence: TGTGCCATCAGAGTAGGACTAGCGCCGAACACCGGGGAGCTGTTTTTT. Translated: CAIRVGLAPNTGELFF.